This TCR beta chain was retrieved from a study of T cell changes during pregnancy in multiple sclerosis. This clone was seen only once. The V segment lost 3 bases and the J segment 2 bases; nucleotides outside the gene matches: 15. Germline CDR1 is SGHDT and CDR2 is YYEEEE. The CDR3 has 18 residues. The repertoire was sequenced with immunoSEQ multiplex PCR; TCRdb's copy has only in-frame clones and lacks some. The table has 55,000 to 85,000 clones, roughly 92% seen once. The rearrangement joins TRBV5-6 to TRBJ2-3; 7 bases line up with TRBD2. The sample in question was peripheral blood, obtained in the third trimester of pregnancy. The sequence derives from a female donor with multiple sclerosis, enrolled in a pregnancy study. Here the CDR3 reads CASSSGLPATLSTDTQYF. CDR3 DNA sequence: TGTGCCAGCAGCTCGGGACTACCGGCGACCCTATCCACAGATACGCAGTATTTT.